This TCR beta chain emerged from a study of neurological immune-mediated disorders. Documented time point: longitudinal time-point 3. Source material was 2 million unsorted PBMCs, stored at -80 °C in RNAlater. In germline, CDR1 is SGDLS, CDR2 YYNGEE. The CDR3 extends over 17 amino acids. V was clipped by 2 bases and J by 4 bases, with 19 bases between them. Synthesis of cDNA was accomplished via 5'RACE employing 10-nucleotide random UMIs. From the 5' RACE reads, TCRdb called clonotypes with MiXCR, one entry per CDR3 protein. The table has more than 50,000 distinct CDR3 sequences, 7% to 10% seen once. This clonotype was detected many times.

Input material: PBMCs. The sequence was collected from a woman aged 40 to 50 in good health. The V gene is TRBV9, the J gene TRBJ2-1; a possible D gene is TRBD2 (6 bases). As DNA, the CDR3 is TGTGCCAGCAGCGTGCCTCTCCAGGAGGGTTTATACAATGAGCAGTTCTTC. It encodes CASSVPLQEGLYNEQFF.